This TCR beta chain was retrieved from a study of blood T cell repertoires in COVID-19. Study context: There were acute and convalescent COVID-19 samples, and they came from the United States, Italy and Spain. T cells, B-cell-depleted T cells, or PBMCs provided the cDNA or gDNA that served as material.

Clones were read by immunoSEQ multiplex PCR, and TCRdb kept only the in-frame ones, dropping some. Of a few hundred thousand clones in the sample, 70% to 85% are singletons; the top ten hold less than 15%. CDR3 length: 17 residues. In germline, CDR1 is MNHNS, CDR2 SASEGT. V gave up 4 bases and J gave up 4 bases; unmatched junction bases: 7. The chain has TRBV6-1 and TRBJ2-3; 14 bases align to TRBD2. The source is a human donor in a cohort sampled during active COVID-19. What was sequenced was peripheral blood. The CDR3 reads CASSAPLTSGRADTQYF. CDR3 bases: TGTGCCAGCAGTGCCCCCTTGACTAGCGGGAGGGCAGATACGCAGTATTTT.